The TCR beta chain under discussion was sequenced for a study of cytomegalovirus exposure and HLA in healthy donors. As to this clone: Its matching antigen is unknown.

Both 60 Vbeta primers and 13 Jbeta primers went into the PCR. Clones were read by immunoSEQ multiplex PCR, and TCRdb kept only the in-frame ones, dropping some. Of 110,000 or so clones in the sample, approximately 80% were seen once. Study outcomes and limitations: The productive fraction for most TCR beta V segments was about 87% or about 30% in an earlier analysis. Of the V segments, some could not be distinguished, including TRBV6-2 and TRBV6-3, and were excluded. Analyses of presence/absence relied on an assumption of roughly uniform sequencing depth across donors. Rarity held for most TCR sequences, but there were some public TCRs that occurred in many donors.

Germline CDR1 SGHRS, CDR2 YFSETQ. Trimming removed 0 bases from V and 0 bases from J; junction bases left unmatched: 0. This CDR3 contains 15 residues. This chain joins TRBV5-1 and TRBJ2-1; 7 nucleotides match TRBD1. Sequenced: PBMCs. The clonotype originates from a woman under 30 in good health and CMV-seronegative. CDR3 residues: CASSLGDSSYNEQFF. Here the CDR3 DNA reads TGCGCCAGCAGCTTGGGGGACAGCTCCTACAATGAGCAGTTCTTC.